These 27 T cell receptor beta chains share one sample of origin, sequenced in a study of siplizumab effects on memory and regulatory T cells. Produced via immunoSEQ multiplex PCR; TCRdb's table is partial and in-frame only. The sample carries approximately 65,000 clones, approximately 79% recorded once. The sequenced sample was memory CD4+ T cells sorted from blood. These receptors originate from a human donor in good health.

The V call is TRBV19, the J call TRBJ2-7; TRBD1 matches 8 bases. CDR1 is LNHDA and CDR2 is SQIVND in the germline V gene (reference sequence). This CDR3 is 15 amino acids long. Trimming removed 5 bases from V and 2 bases from J; junction bases left unmatched: 8. The CDR3 nucleotides read TGTGCCAGTAGTCCAGGGACAGGTCGAACCTACGAGCAGTACTTC. Its translation is CASSPGTGRTYEQYF.

This chain joins TRBV29-1 and TRBJ2-1; TRBD1 agrees at 8 bases. The germline gives CDR1 SQVTM, CDR2 ANQGSEA. V was pared by 8 bases and J by 9 bases, with 15 bases of the junction left unmatched. The CDR3 consists of 14 residues. The CDR3 sequence: CSLRGQGGSVEQFF. CDR3 DNA: TGCAGCCTAAGAGGACAGGGAGGTAGTGTTGAGCAGTTCTTC.

The rearrangement links TRBV5-1 to TRBJ2-7, with D perhaps matching TRBD2 (6 bases). V gave up 7 bases and J gave up 3 bases, with 20 bases separating them. The CDR3 has 15 residues. Germline CDR1 and CDR2: SGHRS and YFSETQ. Written as DNA, the CDR3 is TGCGCCAGCCGAATCGCGCCCGGAGCGGGCTACGAGCAGTACTTC. Translated: CASRIAPGAGYEQYF.

The chain is built from TRBV19 and TRBJ1-6; 7 positions agree with TRBD1. The germline V gene has CDR1 LNHDA and CDR2 SQIVND (reference sequence). V lost 6 bases, J lost 5 bases, and 7 bases stayed unmatched. CDR3 length equals 15 residues. For the CDR3, the DNA is TGTGCCAGTAGCTCACGGGACAGTAATAATTCACCCCTCCACTTT. It is translated as CASSSRDSNNSPLHF.

This clone occurred once. The CDR3 bases are TGTGCCAGCCGCGACAGGGCTGGAAACACCATATATTTT. Protein sequence: CASRDRAGNTIYF. The chain joins TRBV28 to TRBJ1-3; 7 bases agree with TRBD1. J gave up 2 bases and V 8 bases, and 3 bases lay outside the gene matches. The CDR3 contains 13 residues. The germline V gene has CDR1 MDHEN and CDR2 SYDVKM.

The chain joins TRBV7-2 to TRBJ2-7; no definite D call. Germline lookup yields CDR1 SGHTA and CDR2 FQGNSA. V was trimmed by 2 bases and J by 9 bases, leaving 11 bases between them. CDR3 length equals 12 residues. The CDR3 region is CASSLYRSGQYF. In DNA form, the CDR3 reads TGTGCCAGCAGCTTATATAGGTCGGGGCAGTACTTC.

The gene calls are TRBV6-4 and TRBJ2-5, with D possibly being TRBD1 or TRBD2 (6 bases each). In germline, CDR1 is MRHNA, CDR2 SNTAGT. CDR3 length: 15 amino acids. V lost 5 bases to trimming and J lost 1 base, with 14 bases between them. CDR3: CASSRQGGTQETQYF. DNA for the CDR3: TGTGCCAGCAGTCGCCAAGGGGGGACCCAAGAGACCCAGTACTTC.

This rearrangement joins TRBV18 to TRBJ2-6; D possibly corresponds to TRBD1 (5 bases). The CDR3 extends over 17 amino acids. CDR1 and CDR2 (germline): KGHSH, LQKENI. V was clipped by 3 bases and J by 1 base, with 13 bases between them. For the CDR3, the DNA is TGTGCCAGCTCACCGACAGTAAGGGTTTCTGGGGCCAACGTCCTGACTTTC. Its translation is CASSPTVRVSGANVLTF.

This chain uses TRBV5-6 with TRBJ2-7, with D tentatively TRBD2 (5 bases). Trimming pared 4 bases from V and 6 bases from J, leaving 11 bases between. The V gene's germline CDR1 is SGHDT and CDR2 YYEEEE. CDR3 length equals 12 residues. The CDR3 nucleotides are TGTGCCAGCAGCCTGGACGGGATCGAGCAGTACTTC. Translated: CASSLDGIEQYF.

The rearrangement uses TRBV19 and TRBJ1-2; perhaps TRBD1 as D (6 bases). CDR1 and CDR2 (germline): LNHDA, SQIVND (reference sequence). The CDR3 is made up of 14 amino acids. V was shortened by 10 bases and J by 0 bases, with 15 bases between the two germline ends. The DNA for the CDR3 is TGTGCCACCTCGGACAGCCCGGCTAACTATGGCTACACCTTC. Translating it yields CATSDSPANYGYTF.

The chain is built from TRBV9 and TRBJ2-5; TRBD2 agrees at 12 bases. The CDR3 is 15 residues long. The V segment lost 3 bases and the J segment 2 bases; nucleotides outside the gene matches: 2. The germline gives CDR1 SGDLS, CDR2 YYNGEE. CDR3 sequence reads: CASSGLAGVQETQYF. DNA of the CDR3: TGTGCCAGCAGCGGACTAGCGGGGGTACAAGAGACCCAGTACTTC.

The V and J genes are TRBV6-1 and TRBJ1-2, with D unresolved. The V gene lost 6 bases and the J gene lost 4 bases, with 12 bases spanning the gap. Germline CDR1 and CDR2: MNHNS and SASEGT. CDR3 size: 13 residues. CDR3 protein: CASSSGLFYGYTF. DNA of the CDR3: TGTGCCAGCAGCTCCGGACTATTCTATGGCTACACCTTC.

The chain employs TRBV5-1 and TRBJ1-4; the match to TRBD1 covers 10 bases. Germline V gene sequence: CDR1 SGHRS, CDR2 YFSETQ. This CDR3 has 15 amino acids. Germline trimming cut 0 bases from V and 6 bases from J; bases unmatched to any gene: 2. The CDR3 DNA is TGCGCCAGCAGCTTGGAGGGACAGGGGTATGAAAAACTGTTTTTT. It is translated as CASSLEGQGYEKLFF.

CDR3 sequence: CASSFEFGNTIYF. CDR3 coding DNA: TGTGCCAGCAGCTTTGAGTTTGGAAACACCATATATTTT. The chain joins TRBV5-5 to TRBJ1-3; D is undetermined. The V gene's germline CDR1 is SGHKS and CDR2 YYEKEE (reference sequence). This CDR3 has 13 residues. V shed 2 bases and J shed 3 bases, with 6 bases lying between them. Full variable domain (outside the CDR3, taken from reference TRBV5-5 and TRBJ1-3): DAGVTQSPTHLIKTRGQQVTLRCSPISGHKSVSWYQQVLGQGPQFIFQYYEKEERGRGNFPDRFSARQFPNYSSELNVNALLLGDSALYLCASSFEFGNTIYFGEGSWLTVV.

This clone came up a few times. V and J are TRBV9 and TRBJ1-6; D may be TRBD1 (5 bases). Germline lookup yields CDR1 SGDLS and CDR2 YYNGEE. This CDR3 comprises 15 residues. V lost 0 bases and J 7 bases, leaving 11 bases between the germline ends. The CDR3, as DNA: TGTGCCAGCAGCGTAGGAGGGACGGAGAATTCACCCCTCCACTTT. This gives the protein CASSVGGTENSPLHF.

J is TRBJ1-2 and V is TRBV30; D is unresolved. The V gene's germline CDR1 is GTSNPN and CDR2 SVGIG (reference sequence). The CDR3 sequence is 15 residues long. V lost 2 bases, J lost 6 bases, and 19 bases lay in between. CDR3 sequence (DNA): TGTGCCTGGAGTAGGATAACGGATATTAGGGATGGCTACACCTTC. This codes for CAWSRITDIRDGYTF.

The V and J genes are TRBV27 and TRBJ1-1; TRBD1 matches at 7 bases. The germline gives CDR1 MNHEY, CDR2 SMNVEV (reference sequence). V lost 6 bases and J lost 4; bases outside the gene matches: 17. The CDR3 has 17 residues. The CDR3: CASSRRQGGRWSTEAFF. DNA of the CDR3: TGTGCCAGCAGCAGGAGACAGGGAGGTAGATGGAGCACTGAAGCTTTCTTT.

This chain links TRBV19 with TRBJ2-5; no clear D gene. Germline values: CDR1 LNHDA, CDR2 SQIVND (reference sequence). Trimming cost V 4 bases and J 2 bases, with 5 bases left between them. The CDR3 extends over 12 amino acids. The DNA for the CDR3 is TGTGCCAGTAGTAGGGCGCAAGAGACCCAGTACTTC. It yields the protein CASSRAQETQYF.

V is TRBV6-1 and J is TRBJ2-3; D perhaps matches TRBD2 (6 bases). The V end was cut by 6 bases, the J end by 1 base, with 11 bases between. CDR3 length: 14 amino acids. CDR1 and CDR2 from the germline V gene are MNHNS and SASEGT. The CDR3 sequence is CASRSPGGTDTQYF. The CDR3 DNA is TGTGCCAGCAGATCCCCGGGGGGCACAGATACGCAGTATTTT.

This rearrangement joins TRBV28 to TRBJ1-2; D might be TRBD1 (5 bases). The CDR3 length is 15 residues. Germline V gives CDR1 MDHEN, CDR2 SYDVKM. V lost 6 bases, J lost 9 bases, and 23 bases lay in between. For the CDR3, the DNA is TGTGCCAGCAGGCCTTCCGCCGGGACTAGAAGGAGCTACACCTTC. Residues: CASRPSAGTRRSYTF.

The J gene is TRBJ1-4, the V gene TRBV27; D may be TRBD1 (6 bases). The germline V gene encodes CDR1 MNHEY and CDR2 SMNVEV (reference sequence). The CDR3 has 15 amino acids. Trimming removed 1 base at V and 5 bases at J, with 11 bases between. The CDR3 here is CASSLYKGVNEKLFF. CDR3 in DNA: TGTGCCAGCAGTTTATACAAGGGGGTGAATGAAAAACTGTTTTTT.

This clone has just a few counts. The CDR3 sequence is CASSVQGGNQPQHF. The CDR3 coding sequence is TGTGCCAGCAGCGTACAGGGTGGCAATCAGCCCCAGCATTTT. This chain links TRBV5-8 with TRBJ1-5; D may be TRBD1 (6 bases). The CDR3 is made up of 14 amino acids. Per the germline V gene, CDR1 is SGHTS and CDR2 is YDEGEE. The germline V and J ends were trimmed by 4 bases and 2 bases, with 10 bases remaining between them.

This clone was seen a handful of times. The gene calls are TRBV6-6 and TRBJ1-1; possible D gene TRBD1, 5 bases. From germline, CDR1 is MNHNY and CDR2 SVGAGI (reference sequence). Trimming removed 7 bases from V and 5 bases from J, with 11 bases in between. The CDR3 sequence is 12 residues long. The CDR3 DNA reads TGTGCCAGCACGTTAGGGGAAACTGAAGCTTTCTTT. Protein product: CASTLGETEAFF.

The chain recombines TRBV7-2 with TRBJ2-3; 11 bases map to TRBD2. Germline-derived CDR1 and CDR2 are SGHTA and FQGNSA. V lost 5 bases to trimming and J lost 12 bases; unmatched junction nucleotides: 10. CDR3 length: 14 amino acids. The CDR3 here is CASSPTSGAHPQYF. For the CDR3, the DNA is TGTGCCAGCAGCCCGACTAGCGGGGCGCACCCCCAGTATTTT.

The chain employs TRBV6-5 and TRBJ1-6; no clear D. From germline, CDR1 is MNHEY and CDR2 SVGAGI. CDR3 size: 13 residues. Trimming took 8 bases from V and 9 from J, leaving 14 bases between them. In DNA form, the CDR3 reads TGTGCCAGCCGGAGGTTGGGTGGTTCACCCCTCCACTTT. Its protein product is CASRRLGGSPLHF.

The chain employs TRBV19 and TRBJ2-5; 9 bases align to TRBD2. CDR3 length: 14 amino acids. V shed 9 bases, J shed 3 bases, and the junction held 8 bases outside the gene matches. Germline V gene data show CDR1 as LNHDA and CDR2 as SQIVND (reference sequence). CDR3 in DNA: TGTGCCAGCACCCTAGCGGGGCGCGAAGAGACCCAGTACTTC. Translation: CASTLAGREETQYF.

The chain carries TRBV5-6 and TRBJ1-1; D possibly corresponds to TRBD1 (6 bases). CDR1 is SGHDT and CDR2 is YYEEEE in the germline V gene. The CDR3 has 12 residues. Trimming removed 2 bases from V and 7 bases from J, with 9 bases in between. DNA for the CDR3: TGTGCCAGCAGCTTTGGACAGTTTGAAGCTTTCTTT. It yields the protein CASSFGQFEAFF. Variable domain in full (rest from reference TRBV5-6 and TRBJ1-1): DAGVTQSPTHLIKTRGQQVTLRCSPKSGHDTVSWYQQALGQGPQFIFQYYEEEERQRGNFPDRFSGHQFPNYSSELNVNALLLGDSALYLCASSFGQFEAFFGQGTRLTVV.